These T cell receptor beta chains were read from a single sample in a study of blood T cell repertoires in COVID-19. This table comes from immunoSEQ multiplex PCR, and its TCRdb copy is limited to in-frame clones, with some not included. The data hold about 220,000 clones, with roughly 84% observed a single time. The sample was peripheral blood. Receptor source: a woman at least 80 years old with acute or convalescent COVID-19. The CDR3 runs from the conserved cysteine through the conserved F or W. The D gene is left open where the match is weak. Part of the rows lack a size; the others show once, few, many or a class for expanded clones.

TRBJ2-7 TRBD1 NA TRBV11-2 TGTGCCAGCAGCCGGGACAGGACTGGGGGGCAGTACTTC CASSRDRTGGQYF
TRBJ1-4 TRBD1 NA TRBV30 TGTGCCTGGAAGGGGGCGGGAAATGAAAAACTGTTTTTT CAWKGAGNEKLFF
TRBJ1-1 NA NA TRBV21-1 TGTGCCAGCAGCAAAGTGCGGCAGACAGGAAAACTCAACACTGAAGCTTTCTTT CASSKVRQTGKLNTEAFF
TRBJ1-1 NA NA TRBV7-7 TGTGCCAGCAGCCCCTTTGGGAGGGGCACCCCTGAAGCTTTCTTT CASSPFGRGTPEAFF
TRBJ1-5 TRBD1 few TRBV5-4 TGTGCCAGCAGCTTGCAGGGGGCGCCCAATCAGCCCCAGCATTTT CASSLQGAPNQPQHF
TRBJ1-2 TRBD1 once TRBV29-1 TGCAGCGTCGAGGGTGACAGGGTCGGCGGCTACACCTTC CSVEGDRVGGYTF
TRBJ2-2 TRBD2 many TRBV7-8 TGTGCCAGCAGCCCCCGGGGTAGCGGGGGCCTAAACACCGGGGAGCTGTTTTTT CASSPRGSGGLNTGELFF
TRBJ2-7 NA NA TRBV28 TGTGCCAGCAGACAGGGCCTATCCTACGAGCAGTACTTC CASRQGLSYEQYF
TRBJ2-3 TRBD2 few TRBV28 TGTGCCAGCAGTTTATGGGCTAGCGGGGAAAGCACAGATACGCAGTATTTT CASSLWASGESTDTQYF
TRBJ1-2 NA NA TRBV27 TGTGCCAGCAGCCCTGTGGAGGACTCCATTTATGGCTACACCTTC CASSPVEDSIYGYTF
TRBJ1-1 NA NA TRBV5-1 TGCGCCAGCAGTAATAATTTCCACACTGAAGCTTTCTTT CASSNNFHTEAFF
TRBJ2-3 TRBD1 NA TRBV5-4 TGTGCCAGCAGCTTGAGGGGGCCGAGCACAGATACGCAGTATTTT CASSLRGPSTDTQYF
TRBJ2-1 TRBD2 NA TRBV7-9 TGTGCCAGCAGCCGCCGGGGGGGGCAGGCCAATGAGCAGTTCTTC CASSRRGGQANEQFF
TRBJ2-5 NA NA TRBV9 TGTGCCAGCAGCGTAGGGTCGGGGAGCCAAGAGACCCAGTACTTC CASSVGSGSQETQYF
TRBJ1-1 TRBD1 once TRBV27 TGTGCCAGCAGTTACAGGGGGCTCGGCACTGAAGCTTTCTTT CASSYRGLGTEAFF
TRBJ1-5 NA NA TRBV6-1 TGTGTCAGCAGTGAAGGACAGATCAATCAGCCCCAGCATTTT CVSSEGQINQPQHF
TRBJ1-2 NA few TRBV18 TGTGCCAGCTCACCAGATGCGACGGCAAGGCGGTATGGCTACACCTTC CASSPDATARRYGYTF
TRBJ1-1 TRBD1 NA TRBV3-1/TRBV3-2 TGTGCCAGCAGCCAAGAGACAGGGCCGAACACTGAAGCTTTCTTT CASSQETGPNTEAFF
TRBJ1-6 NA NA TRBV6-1 TGTGCCAGCAGTGAACTCGACAGGAATTCACCCCTCCACTTT CASSELDRNSPLHF
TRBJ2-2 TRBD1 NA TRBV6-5 TGTGCCTTGACTAACCGGGACAGGGAAGCCGGGGAGCTGTTTTTT CALTNRDREAGELFF
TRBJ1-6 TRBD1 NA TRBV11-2 TGTGCCAGCAGCCTGGGGACAGTTAATTCACCCCTCCACTTT CASSLGTVNSPLHF
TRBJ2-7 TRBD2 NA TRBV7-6 TGTGCCAGCAGCCCGGGACTAGCGGGGGGGCAAGCCTTCGAGCAGTACTTC CASSPGLAGGQAFEQYF
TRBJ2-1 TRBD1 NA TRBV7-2 TGTGCCAGCAGCTTAGCGCGGACAGGGTATAGTGAGCAGTTCTTC CASSLARTGYSEQFF
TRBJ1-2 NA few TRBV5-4 TGTGCCAGCAGCTTGAATAGGGGAACAGGGCTCGGGCTAAACTATGGCTACACCTTC CASSLNRGTGLGLNYGYTF